One sample yielded the 2 T cell receptor beta chains listed below, sequenced in a study of T-cell memory formation after mild COVID-19. TCRdb re-derived calls from the 5' RACE reads in MiXCR, one entry per CDR3 protein. The sample comprises 470,000 or so distinct CDR3 sequences, over 15% of which are singletons, and roughly 12% rests with the top ten. The sample was PBMCs or a T cell subset sorted from them (not recorded which). These receptors all come from an adult woman who had mild COVID-19 (a few samples of this study predate the infection). Cell type and time point are not known.

This clonotype was seen more than once but under ten times. V is TRBV11-2 and J is TRBJ2-1, with 11 bases lining up with TRBD2. The trim removed 4 bases at V and 7 bases at J, leaving 9 bases unmatched. This CDR3 spans 16 amino acids. Looked up from germline, CDR1 is SGHAT and CDR2 is FQNNGV. As DNA, the CDR3 is TGTGCCAGCAGCTCGGGGGGAGTAGCGGGAGGGAATGAGCAGTTCTTC. As protein: CASSSGGVAGGNEQFF.

This clonotype came up a few times. This chain connects TRBV27 to TRBJ2-2; 10 nucleotides match TRBD1. The CDR3 sequence is 15 residues long. V trimming: 6 bases; J trimming: 6 bases; junction bases outside the gene matches: 7. Germline CDR1 is MNHEY and CDR2 is SMNVEV (reference sequence). The CDR3 reads CASRTGTGDPGELFF. The CDR3 DNA is TGTGCCAGCAGGACCGGGACAGGGGATCCCGGGGAGCTGTTTTTT.